Listed here are 17 T cell receptor beta chains from one sample, sequenced in a study of blood T cell repertoires in COVID-19. Using immunoSEQ multiplex PCR, the repertoire was profiled, and TCRdb retains in-frame clones only, with some absent. The table records around 250,000 clones, about 90% of them present only once. Sequenced input: peripheral blood. These receptors were collected from a man aged 60 to 75 with acute or convalescent COVID-19.

This clone appeared a single time. The chain links TRBV25-1 to TRBJ1-6, with unresolved D. V was clipped by 3 bases and J by 9 bases, with 3 bases between them. This CDR3 contains 11 residues. Germline CDR1 is MGHDK and CDR2 is SYGVNS. CDR3 in amino acids: CASSDGSPLHF. The CDR3, as DNA: TGTGCCAGCAGTGACGGTTCACCCCTCCACTTT.

The chain carries TRBV7-6 and TRBJ2-5; 7 bases align to TRBD1. Trimming removed 8 bases from V and 1 base from J; junction bases left unmatched: 7. CDR3 size: 14 residues. Per the germline V gene, CDR1 is SGHVS and CDR2 is FNYEAQ. In DNA, the CDR3 is TGTGCCAGCTGGTCGAGGGACAGCCAAGAGACCCAGTACTTC. Its protein product is CASWSRDSQETQYF. The whole variable domain, filled in from reference TRBV7-6 and TRBJ2-5, reads GAGVSQSPRYKVTKRGQDVALRCDPISGHVSLYWYRQALGQGPEFLTYFNYEAQQDKSGLPNDRFSAERPEGSISTLTIQRTEQRDSAMYRCASWSRDSQETQYFGPGTRLLVL.

This rearrangement joins TRBV3-1 (or the pseudogene TRBV3-2) to TRBJ1-6; 7 nucleotides match TRBD1. The CDR3 is 13 amino acids. From germline, CDR1 is LGHDT and CDR2 YNNKEL (reference sequence). Trimming cost V 3 bases and J 9 bases; bases outside gene matches: 2. The CDR3 sequence: CASSQAGGSPLHF. In nucleotides, the CDR3 is TGTGCCAGCAGCCAGGCAGGGGGTTCACCCCTCCACTTT.

The V gene is TRBV28, the J gene TRBJ1-1; 7 nucleotides align to TRBD1. This CDR3 region has 20 residues. V lost 6 bases to trimming and J lost 0 bases; unmatched junction nucleotides: 22. The germline V gene has CDR1 MDHEN and CDR2 SYDVKM. CDR3 in amino acids: CASRPYPTGRGAYLNTEAFF. The DNA of the CDR3 is TGTGCCAGCAGACCTTACCCGACAGGGCGGGGGGCCTACTTGAACACTGAAGCTTTCTTT.

The chain links TRBV5-1 to TRBJ1-1; 10 positions match TRBD1. The CDR3 sequence is 16 residues long. Trimming at V came to 5 bases and at J to 5 bases, leaving 12 bases not matched to a gene. CDR1 and CDR2 from the germline V gene are SGHRS and YFSETQ. CDR3 nucleotides: TGCGCCAGCAGAACCACCGGGACAGGGGTTGAAACTGAAGCTTTCTTT. This gives the protein CASRTTGTGVETEAFF.

This clone was detected only a few times. The V gene is TRBV7-9, the J gene TRBJ1-1, with TRBD1 identical over 9 bases. J lost 4 bases, V lost 0 bases, and 3 bases had no gene match. CDR3 length: 15 amino acids. Germline CDR1 reads SEHNR; CDR2 reads FQNEAQ (reference sequence). The CDR3 loop is CASSLAPTGGTEAFF. The CDR3 nucleotides read TGTGCCAGCAGCTTAGCGCCGACAGGGGGCACTGAAGCTTTCTTT. Looking up the rest from reference TRBV7-9 and TRBJ1-1 gives the full variable domain: DTGVSQNPRHKITKRGQNVTFRCDPISEHNRLYWYRQTLGQGPEFLTYFQNEAQLEKSRLLSDRFSAERPKGSFSTLEIQRTEQGDSAMYLCASSLAPTGGTEAFFGQGTRLTVV.

The V and J genes are TRBV7-8 and TRBJ2-1, with 7 bases identical to TRBD2. The CDR3 runs 12 residues. Germline V gene sequence: CDR1 SGHVS, CDR2 FQNEAQ. V dropped 2 bases and J dropped 15; count of bases not matched to a gene: 7. This CDR3 is CASSLMAGAAFF. The DNA for the CDR3 is TGTGCCAGCAGCTTAATGGCGGGAGCAGCGTTCTTC.

This chain uses TRBV5-4 with TRBJ2-5; 8 positions match TRBD1. Germline CDR1 reads SGHNT; CDR2 reads YYREEE (reference sequence). The CDR3 has 13 residues. Losses at the gene ends were 3 bases for V and 4 bases for J; bases not matched to a gene: 2. DNA of the CDR3: TGTGCCAGCAGCTACGACAGGGGAGAGACCCAGTACTTC. It codes for CASSYDRGETQYF.

The V gene is TRBV19, the J gene TRBJ2-7; 9 nucleotides agree with TRBD2. Germline V lookup: CDR1 LNHDA, CDR2 SQIVND (reference sequence). This CDR3 is built from 14 residues. The J segment lost 2 bases and the V segment lost 5 bases, leaving 4 bases of the junction unmatched. The chain's CDR3 is CASSAGTSPYEQYF. The CDR3 DNA sequence: TGTGCCAGTAGTGCCGGGACTAGCCCCTACGAGCAGTACTTC.

This clone was seen a few times. V and J are TRBV7-9 and TRBJ1-1; a possible D gene is TRBD1 (5 bases). The CDR3 covers 14 residues. V shed 5 bases and J shed 6 bases, with 16 bases lying between them. Germline-derived CDR1 and CDR2 are SEHNR and FQNEAQ (reference sequence). The CDR3 nucleotides are TGTGCCAGCAGCCCAGAACCTGGACAATCTGAAGCTTTCTTT. This gives the protein CASSPEPGQSEAFF.

The rearrangement uses TRBV4-3 and TRBJ1-2; D gene ambiguous. The CDR3 spans 16 residues. V lost 1 base to trimming and J lost 2 bases, with 14 bases between them. CDR1 and CDR2 (germline): LGHNA, YSLEER. For the CDR3, the DNA is TGCGCCAGCAGCCAAGTCCCGGGGAGCGCCAACTATGGCTACACCTTC. Amino acids: CASSQVPGSANYGYTF.

The CDR3 nucleotides are TGCGCCAGCAGCCAAGATGGGGACAGGGTAGACGAGCAGTACTTC. Residues: CASSQDGDRVDEQYF. The V and J genes are TRBV4-3 and TRBJ2-7, with 9 bases identical to TRBD1. With 0 bases clipped from V and 5 bases from J, the junction kept 5 bases outside the gene matches. Per germline, CDR1 LGHNA and CDR2 YSLEER. There are 15 residues in the CDR3.

In DNA form, the CDR3 reads TGTGCCAGCAGCTTAGTTGGGGGGAATTCTGGGGCCAACGTCCTGACTTTC. Amino acids: CASSLVGGNSGANVLTF. This chain connects TRBV7-2 to TRBJ2-6, with D possibly matching TRBD2 (6 bases). The germline V gene encodes CDR1 SGHTA and CDR2 FQGNSA. Trimming took off 1 base at V and 1 base at J, with 11 bases between the two ends. CDR3 length: 17 amino acids.

This chain connects TRBV5-1 to TRBJ1-1, with 7 nucleotides matching TRBD1. The CDR3 contains 14 residues. Germline V gene lookup returns CDR1 SGHRS and CDR2 YFSETQ. Trimming took 1 base from V and 0 from J; bases not matched to a gene: 0. CDR3: CASSLTGVNTEAFF. Here the CDR3 DNA reads TGCGCCAGCAGCTTGACAGGGGTGAACACTGAAGCTTTCTTT. Complete variable domain (other parts from reference TRBV5-1 and TRBJ1-1): KAGVTQTPRYLIKTRGQQVTLSCSPISGHRSVSWYQQTPGQGLQFLFEYFSETQRNKGNFPGRFSGRQFSNSRSEMNVSTLELGDSALYLCASSLTGVNTEAFFGQGTRLTVV.

The chain joins TRBV4-3 to TRBJ1-1, with D maybe TRBD1 (5 bases). The V end lost 2 bases, the J end lost 1 base, and 14 bases lay between the germline ends. The germline gives CDR1 LGHNA, CDR2 YSLEER. The CDR3 has 16 residues. The CDR3 bases are TGCGCCAGCAGCCAAAGGAGGGGCGAAGGGAACACTGAAGCTTTCTTT. This encodes CASSQRRGEGNTEAFF.

J is TRBJ2-7 and V is TRBV6-5; D unresolved. Trimming left V 0 bases short and J 4 bases short, with 13 bases between. From germline, CDR1 is MNHEY and CDR2 SVGAGI. The CDR3 consists of 15 residues. The CDR3 here is CASSYSNGYPYEQYF. For the CDR3, the DNA is TGTGCCAGCAGTTACTCGAACGGGTACCCGTACGAGCAGTACTTC.

The chain couples TRBV5-4 to TRBJ2-3; the D gene is possibly TRBD2 (6 bases). Germline values: CDR1 SGHNT, CDR2 YYREEE (reference sequence). The CDR3 extends over 15 amino acids. V dropped 1 base and J dropped 3 bases, with 12 bases sitting between them. CDR3 in DNA: TGTGCCAGCAGCTTGATGGGGACTCATACAGATACGCAGTATTTT. Its translation: CASSLMGTHTDTQYF.